This TCR beta chain appears in the sequencing data of a study of human T cells and chemical hapten exposure. Findings and limits, study-wide: No alteration of TCRs above 1 in 1000 frequency was seen with DPC sensitization.

TCRdb reanalysed the RACE reads using MiXCR and keeps one entry per CDR3 protein. Of tens of thousands of distinct CDR3 sequences in the sample, around 11% were seen once. Sample time point: patch test 1, 2 weeks after DPC sensitization. Noted treatment: therapeutic diphenylcyclopropenone sensitization with weekly scalp DPC. This clonotype has more than one count but fewer than ten. Its antigen is unknown. CDR1 is SGHAT and CDR2 is FQNNGV in the germline V gene. The CDR3 is 13 residues long. Trimming removed 5 bases from V and 6 bases from J, with 12 bases in between. The sequence derives from a woman between 50 and 59 years old with alopecia areata. Some clones in this sample may be carry-over from other donors' samples. This sample comprised whole blood, obtained in connection with sensitization to the hapten diphenylcyclopropenone (DPC). V and J are TRBV11-2 and TRBJ2-3; D might be TRBD1 (6 bases). This CDR3 is CASSIGGLDTQYF. DNA of the CDR3: TGTGCCAGCAGCATAGGGGGTTTGGATACGCAGTATTTT. Looking up the rest from reference TRBV11-2 and TRBJ2-3 gives the full variable domain: EAGVAQSPRYKIIEKRQSVAFWCNPISGHATLYWYQQILGQGPKLLIQFQNNGVVDDSQLPKDRFSAERLKGVDSTLKIQPAKLEDSAVYLCASSIGGLDTQYFGPGTRLTVL.